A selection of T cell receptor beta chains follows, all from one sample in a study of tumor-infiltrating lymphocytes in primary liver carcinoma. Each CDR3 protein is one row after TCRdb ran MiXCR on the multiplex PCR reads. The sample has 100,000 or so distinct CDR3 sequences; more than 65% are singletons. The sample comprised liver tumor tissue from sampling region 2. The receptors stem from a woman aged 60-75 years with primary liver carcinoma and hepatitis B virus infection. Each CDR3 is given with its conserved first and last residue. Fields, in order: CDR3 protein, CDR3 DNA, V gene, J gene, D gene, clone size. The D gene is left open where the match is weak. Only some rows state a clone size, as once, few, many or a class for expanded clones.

CASSQDPRRALNTEAFF,TGCGCCAGCAGCCAAGACCCACGGAGAGCCTTGAACACTGAAGCTTTCTTT,TRBV4-1,TRBJ1-1,-,many
CASSSYLTDTQYF,TGTGCCAGCAGCTCTTACCTCACAGATACGCAGTATTTT,TRBV7-3,TRBJ2-3,-,-
CASSTPGGRRGNTIYF,TGTGCCAGCAGTACCCCCGGAGGGCGACGTGGAAACACCATATATTTT,TRBV28,TRBJ1-3,-,-
CARRAASAGSTDTQYF,TGTGCCAGGAGAGCCGCAAGTGCGGGGAGCACAGATACGCAGTATTTT,TRBV11-1,TRBJ2-3,-,once
CASGHRVNGANVLTF,TGTGCCAGCGGGCACAGGGTTAATGGGGCCAACGTCCTGACTTTC,TRBV7-9,TRBJ2-6,-,-
CASSVRGSVSEQYF,TGTGCCAGCAGTGTTCGCGGGAGCGTGAGCGAGCAGTACTTC,TRBV2,TRBJ2-7,TRBD2,-
CASNIGVPTDTQYF,TGTGCCAGCAACATCGGAGTACCCACAGATACGCAGTATTTT,TRBV11-2,TRBJ2-3,-,-
CASSLGGTYNVQFF,TGTGCCAGCAGTCTCGGCGGGACCTACAATGTGCAGTTCTTC,TRBV12-3/TRBV12-4,TRBJ2-1,-,-
CDSSLGLDASLETQYF,TGTGACAGCAGTTTAGGATTGGACGCCTCACTAGAGACCCAGTACTTC,TRBV11-1,TRBJ2-5,-,few
CTSSWGTGIVGYTF,TGTACCAGCAGTTGGGGGACAGGGATAGTTGGCTACACCTTC,TRBV28,TRBJ1-2,TRBD1,-
CASSPSLETGEQYF,TGTGCCAGTAGTCCCTCGTTGGAGACGGGCGAGCAGTACTTC,TRBV19,TRBJ2-7,-,-
CASSFREGDGYTF,TGCGCCAGCAGCTTCAGGGAAGGGGATGGCTACACCTTC,TRBV5-1,TRBJ1-2,-,many
CAWAGGLFTDTQYF,TGTGCCTGGGCCGGAGGGCTTTTCACAGATACGCAGTATTTT,TRBV30,TRBJ2-3,-,many
CASSYGGGGFENIQYF,TGTGCCAGCAGTTACGGGGGAGGGGGGTTCGAAAACATTCAGTACTTC,TRBV6-6,TRBJ2-4,-,once
CASSQDPYRAIEKLFF,TGCGCCAGTAGCCAAGATCCCTACAGGGCGATTGAAAAACTGTTTTTT,TRBV4-1,TRBJ1-4,-,-
CASSTTGGNAYEQYF,TGTGCCAGCAGTACTACAGGGGGCAACGCTTACGAGCAGTACTTC,TRBV12-3/TRBV12-4,TRBJ2-7,TRBD1,many
CASSQDLTRGGGYGYTF,TGCGCCAGCAGCCAAGATCTCACGCGGGGCGGGGGCTATGGCTACACCTTC,TRBV4-1,TRBJ1-2,-,many
CASSLDPRSFYYNEQFF,TGTGCCAGCAGCTTAGACCCCAGGAGTTTCTACTACAATGAGCAGTTCTTC,TRBV11-3,TRBJ2-1,-,-
CVNSLGQGRGYEQNF,TGTGTCAACAGCTTGGGACAGGGGAGAGGCTACGAGCAGAACTTC,TRBV11-2,TRBJ2-7,TRBD1,-
CASSSAAGLAGRDEQFF,TGCGCTAGCAGCTCGGCCGCTGGGCTAGCGGGAAGGGATGAGCAGTTCTTC,TRBV5-1,TRBJ2-1,TRBD2,-
CASNYETGITDTQYF,TGCGCTAGCAACTACGAGACAGGAATCACAGATACGCAGTATTTT,TRBV5-1,TRBJ2-3,-,-
CASSLYRGRPFF,TGTGCCAGCAGTTTATATCGCGGGAGACCGTTCTTC,TRBV28,TRBJ2-1,TRBD2,few
CASSSGTSGWDSCNEQFF,TGTGCCAGCAGTTCCGGGACTAGCGGTTGGGACTCCTGCAATGAGCAGTTCTTC,TRBV6-6,TRBJ2-1,TRBD2,-
CSVFGTTHAYEQYF,TGCAGCGTTTTTGGAACTACGCACGCGTACGAACAGTACTTC,TRBV29-1,TRBJ2-7,-,-
CAIRRGICDTGELFF,TGTGCCATCCGTCGAGGGATCTGCGACACCGGGGAGCTGTTTTTT,TRBV28,TRBJ2-2,-,-
CAISLGTSVKLEQSF,TGTGCCATCAGCTTAGGAACTAGCGTGAAGCTTGAGCAGTCCTTC,TRBV11-3,TRBJ2-1,TRBD2,few
CASPGNSNYGYTF,TGTGCCAGCCCGGGAAACTCTAATTATGGCTACACCTTC,TRBV6-5,TRBJ1-2,-,-
CSSSVGYNEQLF,TGTTCCAGCAGTGTGGGCTACAATGAACAGTTATTC,TRBV11-3,TRBJ2-1,-,-
CAISQDRRGAVVDTQYF,TGTGCCATCAGCCAAGATCGAAGGGGGGCAGTGGTAGATACGCAGTATTTT,TRBV4-2,TRBJ2-3,-,once
CSVDPNNGYAF,TGCAGCGTTGACCCTAACAATGGCTACGCCTTC,TRBV29-1,TRBJ1-2,-,-
CVSSIQGWSTEAFF,TGTGTCAGCAGTATACAGGGTTGGAGCACTGAAGCTTTCTTT,TRBV12-3/TRBV12-4,TRBJ1-1,-,-
CASSLPKGGFDTEAFF,TGTGCCAGCAGCTTACCTAAGGGAGGTTTCGACACTGAAGCTTTCTTT,TRBV7-9,TRBJ1-1,-,many
CSVKDRGDRGLHGYTF,TGCAGCGTTAAAGATCGAGGAGACAGGGGGCTCCACGGCTACACCTTC,TRBV29-1,TRBJ1-2,TRBD1,-
CATNSDLREPGSDTQYF,TGTGCCACCAACTCAGACCTGCGGGAGCCGGGGTCAGATACGCAGTATTTT,TRBV28,TRBJ2-3,TRBD2,-
CASSLCGTAGYLYEQYF,TGTGCCAGCAGTTTATGCGGGACAGCAGGGTACTTATACGAGCAGTACTTC,TRBV28,TRBJ2-7,TRBD1,-
CASSQGGSSNQPQHF,TGCGCCAGCAGCCAGGGGGGGAGTAGCAATCAACCCCAGCATTTT,TRBV4-1,TRBJ1-5,-,-
CASSLRAAANRNEQFF,TGCGCCAGCAGCTTGCGCGCGGCGGCGAATAGGAATGAGCAGTTCTTC,TRBV5-1,TRBJ2-1,-,-
CAGSLAGSKNIQYF,TGTGCCGGCAGCCTGGCGGGATCGAAAAACATTCAGTACTTC,TRBV11-2,TRBJ2-4,-,-
CASTERGRQETQYF,TGTGCCAGCACCGAAAGGGGGAGGCAAGAGACCCAGTACTTC,TRBV5-4,TRBJ2-5,-,many
CAGSQDPRVQGEKLFF,TGCGCCGGCAGCCAAGACCCCCGCGTCCAAGGGGAAAAACTGTTTTTC,TRBV4-1,TRBJ1-4,-,-
CASSLETGDNSPLHF,TGTGCCAGCAGCTTGGAAACAGGAGACAATTCACCTCTCCACTTT,TRBV11-2,TRBJ1-6,-,-
CANSPDSRYRGKFF,TGTGCCAACAGTCCGGACTCGAGGTATAGGGGGAAGTTCTTC,TRBV11-2,TRBJ2-1,-,-
CASSQDPGRDTEAFF,TGTGCCAGCAGCCAAGATCCTGGGAGGGACACTGAAGCTTTCTTT,TRBV4-2,TRBJ1-1,-,many
CSSRGTTSTDTQYF,TGCTCCAGCAGAGGCACTACTAGCACAGATACGCAGTATTTT,TRBV5-1,TRBJ2-3,-,-
CASSERGIGGTDTQYF,TGTGCCAGCAGTGAAAGAGGGATAGGGGGCACAGATACGCAATATTTT,TRBV6-1,TRBJ2-3,TRBD1,-
CASSAGGSNYGYTF,TGTGCCAGCAGCGCCGGGGGATCTAACTATGGCTACACCTTC,TRBV5-4,TRBJ1-2,-,many
CAISESNTGSGSPFLF,TGTGCCATCAGTGAGTCCAACACAGGGTCGGGCTCACCCTTCCTCTTT,TRBV10-3,TRBJ1-6,-,-
CAISLGLDQPQHF,TGTGCCATCAGCTTAGGCCTGGATCAGCCCCAGCATTTT,TRBV7-9,TRBJ1-5,-,-
CASSYSTREGFQPQHF,TGTGCCAGCAGTTACTCCACCCGGGAAGGTTTTCAGCCCCAGCATTTT,TRBV6-6,TRBJ1-5,-,-
CASRGTRVKLEQFF,TGTGCCAGCAGGGGAACTAGGGTGAAGCTTGAGCAGTTCTTC,TRBV11-3,TRBJ2-1,-,-
CASSSPGAGGGHNEQFF,TGTGCCAGCAGCTCCCCTGGGGCCGGCGGGGGGCACAATGAACAGTTCTTC,TRBV28,TRBJ2-1,TRBD2,-
CVSSSRLAGGKQYF,TGTGTCAGCAGCTCGAGACTAGCGGGAGGAAAGCAGTACTTC,TRBV6-5,TRBJ2-7,TRBD2,once
CASSQDSSPLHF,TGTGCCAGCAGCCAAGATTCTTCACCCCTCCACTTT,TRBV4-2,TRBJ1-6,-,many
CASSLGTNGSGYEQYF,TGTGCCAGCAGTTTAGGGACTAACGGGAGTGGCTACGAGCAGTACTTC,TRBV28,TRBJ2-7,TRBD2,-
CGVGGNRYGYTF,TGCGGCGTTGGGGGGAATCGCTACGGCTACACCTTC,TRBV29-1,TRBJ1-2,-,-